The 10 T cell receptor beta chains reported below all come from one sample, sequenced in a study of long-term antiretroviral therapy in people with HIV (dated by TCRdb to about 2022). The immunoSEQ hsTCRB v3.0 assay was used at survey level resolution to sequence the TRB variable region. TCRdb retrieved this table from immuneACCESS and kept in-frame rearrangements only. Not all clones are present; in checked studies, unresolved V genes account for under half, and no reason is known for the remainder. The sample data list some 21,000 clones, and 88% of these were observed just once. The ten largest clones take up about 3.5% of the sample. Specimen: unsorted PBMCs, collected 2.3 years after starting antiretroviral therapy. The receptors were gathered from a man in his sixties with HIV.

This chain joins TRBV19 and TRBJ2-3, with D perhaps TRBD2 (6 bases). CDR1 and CDR2 (germline): LNHDA, SQIVND (reference sequence). V was shortened by 2 bases and J by 9 bases, with 21 bases between the two germline ends. The CDR3 has 16 amino acids. CDR3 amino acids: CASSIMGGGPLWTQYF. In DNA form, the CDR3 reads TGTGCCAGTAGTATAATGGGGGGAGGCCCTCTGTGGACGCAGTATTTT.

The V and J genes are TRBV6-5 and TRBJ1-2; the D gene is possibly TRBD1 (6 bases). The ends were cut back, 4 bases at V and 7 bases at J, with 19 bases in the middle. Germline-derived CDR1 and CDR2 are MNHEY and SVGAGI. The CDR3 covers 15 residues. CDR3 DNA sequence: TGTGCCAGCAGTTCTTTCCTCACAGGGTCAGGTGGCTACACCTTC. Its protein is CASSSFLTGSGGYTF.

The chain couples TRBV7-9 to TRBJ2-1, with D possibly being TRBD1 (7 bases). Per germline, CDR1 SEHNR and CDR2 FQNEAQ (reference sequence). Trimming left V 7 bases short and J 2 bases short, with 18 bases between. CDR3 length: 16 amino acids. CDR3 residues: CASIPTGGGPYNEQFF. The CDR3 DNA follows: TGTGCCAGCATCCCAACTGGAGGGGGCCCCTACAATGAGCAGTTCTTC.

The V gene is TRBV9, the J gene TRBJ2-7; 8 bases map to TRBD1. Germline loops: CDR1 SGDLS, CDR2 YYNGEE. The CDR3 covers 15 residues. Trimming took 3 bases from V and 0 from J; bases not matched to a gene: 5. The CDR3 DNA follows: TGTGCCAGCAGCGCCGGGACAGGCCACTCCTACGAGCAGTACTTC. Amino acid sequence: CASSAGTGHSYEQYF.

In nucleotides, the CDR3 is TGTGCCAGCAGCAGGGATTTCCGGAGCTGGTACACTGAAGCTTTCTTT. Residues: CASSRDFRSWYTEAFF. V usage is TRBV7-9 and J usage is TRBJ1-1; D is unclear. V gave up 5 bases and J gave up 3 bases, with 19 bases separating them. CDR3 length equals 16 residues. Per the germline V gene, CDR1 is SEHNR and CDR2 is FQNEAQ (reference sequence).

V usage is TRBV7-9 and J usage is TRBJ1-4; 7 bases are a match to TRBD1. CDR3 length equals 17 residues. The ends lost 2 bases at V and 5 bases at J; junction bases unmatched: 11. From germline, CDR1 is SEHNR and CDR2 FQNEAQ (reference sequence). CDR3 amino acids: CASSLRPGGLPNEKLFF. The DNA of the CDR3 is TGTGCCAGCAGCTTAAGGCCAGGGGGTCTTCCGAATGAAAAACTGTTTTTT.

In its sample, this clone was seen once. The chain has TRBV6-6 and TRBJ2-7; D perhaps matches TRBD2 (6 bases). Per the germline V gene, CDR1 is MNHNY and CDR2 is SVGAGI (reference sequence). The length of the CDR3 is 13 residues. V lost 5 bases to trimming and J lost 4 bases, with 12 bases between them. CDR3 loop: CASSPLATYEQYF. The CDR3 DNA follows: TGTGCCAGCAGTCCTCTAGCGACGTACGAGCAGTACTTC.

The chain has TRBV15 and TRBJ2-1; D unclear. Germline V lookup: CDR1 LNHNV, CDR2 YYDKDF (reference sequence). Trimming left V 0 bases short and J 9 bases short, with 6 bases between. The CDR3 sequence is 12 residues long. In DNA, the CDR3 is TGTGCCACCAGCAGAGATGTTGGTGAGCAGTTCTTC. Translation: CATSRDVGEQFF. The whole variable domain, filled in from reference TRBV15 and TRBJ2-1, reads DAMVIQNPRYQVTQFGKPVTLSCSQTLNHNVMYWYQQKSSQAPKLLFHYYDKDFNNEADTPDNFQSRRPNTSFCFLDIRSPGLGDTAMYLCATSRDVGEQFFGPGTRLTVL.

The rearrangement uses TRBV7-8 and TRBJ2-5; no definite D call. The V and J ends lost 5 bases and 13 bases respectively, with 14 bases between them. Per the germline V gene, CDR1 is SGHVS and CDR2 is FQNEAQ. This CDR3 region has 11 residues. The CDR3 is CASSKQETAYF. The CDR3 bases are TGTGCCAGCAGCAAACAAGAGACCGCGTACTTC.

The genes are TRBV27 and TRBJ1-2; no clear D. CDR3 length: 13 residues. Trimming took off 3 bases at V and 9 bases at J, with 14 bases between the two ends. Germline V gene sequence: CDR1 MNHEY, CDR2 SMNVEV (reference sequence). The CDR3 nucleotides are TGTGCCAGCAGTTTTGGAGTTCGGCTAAGCTACACCTTC. Its translation: CASSFGVRLSYTF.